This T cell receptor (beta chain) appears in the sequencing data of a study of blood T cell repertoires in COVID-19. The protocol was immunoSEQ multiplex PCR, while the TCRdb copy is restricted to in-frame clones and leaves out a portion. The profile covers over 100,000 clones, with 82% appearing a single time and 4.5% taken by the ten largest. The germline gives CDR1 SGHDN, CDR2 FVKESK. This CDR3 has 14 residues. V shed 1 base and J shed 4 bases, with 10 bases lying between them. This clonotype was sampled from a woman aged 70-85 years with acute or convalescent COVID-19. The genes are TRBV14 and TRBJ1-2; D may be TRBD1 (6 bases). Source material: peripheral blood. CDR3: CASSQGGGGYGYTF. CDR3 DNA: TGTGCCAGCAGCCAAGGGGGGGGCGGCTATGGCTACACCTTC.